This TCR beta chain was profiled in a study of human T cells and chemical hapten exposure. Whole-study context: From small differences in pooled library volume came most of the variation in per-sample TCR yields.

The CDR3 extends over 15 amino acids. The trim removed 3 bases at V and 2 bases at J, leaving 1 base unmatched. Germline V lookup: CDR1 KGHSH, CDR2 LQKENI. Ten or more counts support this clonotype. Specified time point: healthy volunteer bleed at 2 weeks. It was unfractionated whole blood from which total RNA was extracted. Individual cDNA molecules received unique molecular identifiers in the library. In TCRdb, the RACE reads were re-called with MiXCR into one record per CDR3 protein. The table lists tens of thousands of distinct CDR3 sequences, approximately 4.5% of them singletons, with under 2% in the top ten.

This TCR derives from a female donor in good health. Some clones in this sample may be carry-over from other donors' samples. Sample: whole blood. V and J are TRBV18 and TRBJ1-6, with 7 bases fitting TRBD1. The CDR3 reads CASSPDRAYNSPLHF. The CDR3 nucleotides are TGTGCCAGCTCACCCGACAGGGCCTATAATTCACCCCTCCACTTT.